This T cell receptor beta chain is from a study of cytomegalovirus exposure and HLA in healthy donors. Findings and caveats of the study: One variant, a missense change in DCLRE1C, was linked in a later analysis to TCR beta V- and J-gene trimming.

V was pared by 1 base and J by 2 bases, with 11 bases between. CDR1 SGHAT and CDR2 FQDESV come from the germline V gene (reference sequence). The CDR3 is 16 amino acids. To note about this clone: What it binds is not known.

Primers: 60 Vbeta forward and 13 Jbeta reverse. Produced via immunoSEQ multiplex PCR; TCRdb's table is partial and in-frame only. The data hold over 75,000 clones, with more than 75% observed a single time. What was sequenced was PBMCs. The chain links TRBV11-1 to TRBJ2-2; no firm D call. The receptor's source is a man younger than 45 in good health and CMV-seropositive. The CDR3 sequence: CASSLEFGRNTGELFF. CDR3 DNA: TGTGCCAGCAGCTTAGAGTTTGGCAGAAACACCGGGGAGCTGTTTTTT.